A selection of T cell receptor beta chains follows, all from one sample in a study of blood T cell repertoires in COVID-19. The protocol was immunoSEQ multiplex PCR, while the TCRdb copy is restricted to in-frame clones and leaves out a portion. The sample consists of fewer than 40,000 clones, about 80% of them appearing once. Sequenced material: peripheral blood. The receptors derive from an elderly man with active or convalescent COVID-19. The CDR3 runs from the conserved cysteine through the conserved F or W. The D gene is left open where the match is weak. Clone size is shown for a subset of rows, as once, few, many or a class of expanded clone.

clone size	V gene	D gene	J gene	CDR3 DNA	CDR3 protein
-	TRBV5-1	-	TRBJ1-3	TGCGCCAGCAGCATAAACCAGGGGTTTTATGGAAACACCATATATTTT	CASSINQGFYGNTIYF
-	TRBV28	TRBD1	TRBJ2-1	TGTGCCAGCACGTTCCTGGGGACAGAGCTTTTCTTC	CASTFLGTELFF
once	TRBV10-1	TRBD1	TRBJ2-7	TGCGCCAGCAGTGGGGGGATCTCCGGGACAGGGGACCACGAGCAGTACTTC	CASSGGISGTGDHEQYF
-	TRBV19	TRBD1	TRBJ2-1	TGTGCCAGTAGTAACACAGGGGGCTTCTACAATGAGCAGTTCTTC	CASSNTGGFYNEQFF
-	TRBV4-2	-	TRBJ2-2	TGTGCCAGCAGCCAAGAGACGAGCGCGAACACCGGGGAGCTGTTTTTT	CASSQETSANTGELFF
-	TRBV19	-	TRBJ1-1	TGTGCCAGTAGTACTCAGGGGAACACTGAAGCTTTCTTT	CASSTQGNTEAFF
-	TRBV9	-	TRBJ2-7	TGTGCCAGCAGCGTAGCTTTAACACCCTACGAGCAGTACTTC	CASSVALTPYEQYF
-	TRBV5-1	TRBD1	TRBJ2-7	TGCGCCAGCAGCCGACAGGGGACCCCCTACGAGCAGTACTTC	CASSRQGTPYEQYF
-	TRBV6-2/TRBV6-3	TRBD1	TRBJ1-2	TGTGCCAGCAGTTACTCCCGGGACAGTCAACAGGGAGGCTACACCTTC	CASSYSRDSQQGGYTF
-	TRBV28	-	TRBJ2-5	TGTGCCAGCAGTTGGACTGTCCTAGCGTCCCAGTACTTC	CASSWTVLASQYF
-	TRBV5-3	-	TRBJ2-1	TGTGCCTCCCACTGGGCAAACTACAATGAGCAGTTCTTC	CASHWANYNEQFF
-	TRBV7-2	TRBD2	TRBJ2-3	TGTGCCAGCAGCCGCCAGACTAGCACAGCTACGCAGTATTTT	CASSRQTSTATQYF
-	TRBV3-1/TRBV3-2	-	TRBJ1-2	TGTGCCAGCAGCCGAAATGGACAAGCAAATGGCTACACCTTC	CASSRNGQANGYTF
-	TRBV12-3/TRBV12-4	-	TRBJ2-6	TGTGCCAGCAGTCTCTCTGGGGCCAACGTCCTGACTTTC	CASSLSGANVLTF
-	TRBV28	TRBD1	TRBJ1-1	TGTGCCAGCAGTTATGTGACAGGGGATAATCGTGGCACTGAAGCTTTCTTT	CASSYVTGDNRGTEAFF
-	TRBV28	TRBD2	TRBJ2-3	TGTGCCAGCAGTCCTTTAAGGAGCGGGGCCCGCACAGATACGCAGTATTTT	CASSPLRSGARTDTQYF
-	TRBV27	TRBD2	TRBJ2-5	TGTGCCAGCAGTCCGCTGACTAGCGGGGGGCTACAAGAGACCCAGTACTTC	CASSPLTSGGLQETQYF
-	TRBV16	-	TRBJ2-5	TGTGCCAGCAGCCAATCGCAGGCGCAAGAGACCCAGTACTTC	CASSQSQAQETQYF
-	TRBV4-1	TRBD1	TRBJ1-3	TGCGCCAGCAGCCAAGACGACAGGGGGCGTTGGGGGAACACCATATATTTT	CASSQDDRGRWGNTIYF
-	TRBV28	TRBD1	TRBJ1-1	TGTGCCAGCAGTTCCGGACAGGGTGTCACTGAAGCTTTCTTT	CASSSGQGVTEAFF
-	TRBV27	-	TRBJ2-1	TGTGCCAGCTCTTCCGGGAGCGGGTGGAATGAGCAGTTCTTC	CASSSGSGWNEQFF
-	TRBV5-4	-	TRBJ2-5	TGTGCCAGCAGCCAACCGGAGGTCCGCCAAGAGACCCAGTACTTC	CASSQPEVRQETQYF
-	TRBV29-1	TRBD2	TRBJ2-7	TGCAGCGTTGAATTGACTAGCGGAGCCTACGAGCAGTACTTC	CSVELTSGAYEQYF
-	TRBV20-1	-	TRBJ2-2	TGCAGTGCTAGTGGCAGTAACACCGGGGAGCTGTTTTTT	CSASGSNTGELFF
-	TRBV4-1	-	TRBJ2-7	TGCGCCAGCAGCCACCGTTTGTCAGCGGATCCGTACGAGCAGTACTTC	CASSHRLSADPYEQYF
-	TRBV6-2/TRBV6-3	TRBD1	TRBJ1-5	TGTGCCAGCAGCCGGGGACAGGGGAGCAATCAGCCCCAGCATTTT	CASSRGQGSNQPQHF
-	TRBV15	TRBD1	TRBJ1-1	TGTGCCACCGATCCGAGTAGACAGGGTGGGGGGACTGAAGCTTTCTTT	CATDPSRQGGGTEAFF
-	TRBV23-1	-	TRBJ1-5	TGCGCCAGCAGTCAATGGGGCGCGAGCCACTCTGTCCAGCCCCAGCATTTT	CASSQWGASHSVQPQHF
-	TRBV7-2	-	TRBJ1-1	TGTGCCAGCAGCATAAGACAGATGAACACTGAAGCTTTCTTT	CASSIRQMNTEAFF
-	TRBV9	-	TRBJ2-7	TGTGCCAGCAGGCCAGGGCTTTCAGGCGAGCAGTACTTC	CASRPGLSGEQYF
-	TRBV6-6	-	TRBJ1-4	TGTGCCAGCAGGGGGGGGGATGAAAAACTGTTTTTT	CASRGGDEKLFF
once	TRBV9	-	TRBJ2-5	TGTGCCAGCAGCGTAGCAGGGCGGGAGACCCAGTACTTC	CASSVAGRETQYF
once	TRBV9	TRBD2	TRBJ2-3	TGTGCCAGCAGCGTAGACCTAGCGGGAGCAACAGATACGCAGTATTTT	CASSVDLAGATDTQYF
-	TRBV9	-	TRBJ2-3	TGTGCCAGCAGCGTAGGGGGGCGTCCAGATACGCAGTATTTT	CASSVGGRPDTQYF
-	TRBV5-1	TRBD1	TRBJ1-1	TGCGCCAGCAGCTTGTTAGGACAGGGGAACACTGAAGCTTTCTTT	CASSLLGQGNTEAFF
-	TRBV5-6	TRBD2	TRBJ2-1	TGTGCCAGCAGCCTGGGAAGCCTGCGGGGGGGTCCCCATGAGCAGTTCTTC	CASSLGSLRGGPHEQFF
-	TRBV4-1	TRBD1	TRBJ2-7	TGCGCCAGCAGCCAGTCGACCGGGCAGGGGACAGGCGAGCAGTACTTC	CASSQSTGQGTGEQYF
-	TRBV10-1	-	TRBJ2-7	TGCGCCAGCAGTGCCGGAGTCCCCTTCCCCTACGAGCAGTACTTC	CASSAGVPFPYEQYF
-	TRBV5-1	TRBD2	TRBJ2-1	TGCGCCAGCAGAGAGACTAGCGCTGAGCAGTTCTTC	CASRETSAEQFF
few	TRBV29-1	-	TRBJ2-1	TGCAGCGTCGAAACCCTGGACTTATACAATGAGCAGTTCTTC	CSVETLDLYNEQFF
-	TRBV24-1	-	TRBJ1-5	TGTGCCACCAGTGCTCGAACAGGTGGTGATAGCAATCAGCCCCAGCATTTT	CATSARTGGDSNQPQHF
-	TRBV9	-	TRBJ1-1	TGTGCCAGCAGCTCTCAAGCGAACACTGAAGCTTTCTTT	CASSSQANTEAFF
-	TRBV25-1	TRBD2	TRBJ2-1	TGTGCCAGCAGTGAATGGGGACTAGCGGACAATGAGCAGTTCTTC	CASSEWGLADNEQFF
-	TRBV6-2/TRBV6-3	TRBD1	TRBJ1-4	TGTGCCAGCAGTTCGGACAGGGGGAATGAAAAACTGTTTTTT	CASSSDRGNEKLFF
once	TRBV2	TRBD1	TRBJ1-2	TGTGCCAGCAGTGAAAACAGGGGAACCAACTATGGCTACACCTTC	CASSENRGTNYGYTF
-	TRBV9	TRBD2	TRBJ2-5	TGTGCCAGCAGCTCGAGCGGGGCCTATCAAGAGACCCAGTACTTC	CASSSSGAYQETQYF
-	TRBV7-2	-	TRBJ1-1	TGTGCCAGCAGCTTAGCGGAGCGGGGACGGGCTTTCTTT	CASSLAERGRAFF
-	TRBV28	-	TRBJ1-5	TGTGCCAGCAGTCGGGACACCCCCCGCAATCAGCCCCAGCATTTT	CASSRDTPRNQPQHF
-	TRBV5-4	TRBD2	TRBJ2-7	TGTGCCAGCAGCTTTGCAGTTCCTAGCGGGGGGGTCTACGAGCAGTACTTC	CASSFAVPSGGVYEQYF
-	TRBV6-5	-	TRBJ1-2	TGTGCCAGCACCCCGGGTAGAGCTAACTATGGCTACACCTTC	CASTPGRANYGYTF
-	TRBV7-2	TRBD1	TRBJ1-2	TGTGCCAGCAGCCCCCGGGACAGTAACATTGGGAGTGGCTACACCTTC	CASSPRDSNIGSGYTF
-	TRBV4-1	-	TRBJ2-5	TGCGCCAGCAGCCAGGGTGGACTTCTAAAGGAGGAGACCCAGTACTTC	CASSQGGLLKEETQYF
-	TRBV11-2	TRBD2	TRBJ2-2	TGTGCCAGCAGCCCCCTGGCGGGAGGGCCGGCCGGGGAGCTGTTTTTT	CASSPLAGGPAGELFF
-	TRBV6-5	TRBD2	TRBJ2-2	TGTGCCAGCAGTCCAAGCGGGAGGGGCGGGGAGCTGTTTTTT	CASSPSGRGGELFF
-	TRBV19	-	TRBJ2-4	TGTGCCAGTAGTCTTCAGGGCAACATTCAGTACTTC	CASSLQGNIQYF
-	TRBV2	TRBD1	TRBJ1-2	TGTGCCAGCAGTAGGACAGGGGCGAGCTATGGCTACACCTTC	CASSRTGASYGYTF
-	TRBV7-2	-	TRBJ2-2	TGTGCCAGCAGCTTCTTGGGCAGAAACACCGGGGAGCTGTTTTTT	CASSFLGRNTGELFF
once	TRBV4-3	TRBD2	TRBJ2-7	TGCGCCAGCAGCCAAGTGTGGAGCGGGGGCCATGACGAGCAGTACTTC	CASSQVWSGGHDEQYF
-	TRBV4-1	TRBD2	TRBJ2-7	TGCGCCAGCAGCCAGGTTCTAGCGGGGAGAGAGGAGCAGTACTTC	CASSQVLAGREEQYF